Included here is one T cell receptor (beta chain) sequence, with context. Its antigen target is currently unknown. No per-base quality is available; no much larger clone lies one base away. The data are from a study of OX40 agonist ivuxolimab in advanced cancers. With regard to the full study: The costimulatory receptor OX40 (CD134) was targeted by ivuxolimab, a fully human IgG2 agonistic monoclonal antibody. Intravenous ivuxolimab was administered to patients every 2 weeks at six dose levels: 0.01, 0.1, 0.3, 1.5, 3 and 10 mg/kg. Of the approximately 53 patients in dose escalation, 19 had hepatocellular carcinoma, roughly 15 had melanoma, 9 had renal cell carcinoma and 9 had head and neck cancer. In the dose-escalation cohort, 82.7% of patients were male, and the mean age was around 60 years, with a range of 23 to 79. Prior anti-PD-1, anti-PD-L1 or anti-CTLA-4 therapy was permitted, and checkpoint inhibitors had been received by 40% to 50% of dose-escalation patients. Partial responses occurred in three dose-escalation patients: two with cutaneous melanoma and one with hepatocellular carcinoma. Peripheral TCRbeta sequencing aimed to test whether ivuxolimab altered TCR sequence diversity and caused clonal T-cell expansion. The paper describes the monotherapy dose-escalation part (N = 52 patients) of the phase I trial of ivuxolimab.

The germline V gene (reference sequence) yields SEHNR for CDR1 and FQNEAQ for CDR2. Including cysteine and phenylalanine, the CDR3 has 17 amino acids. Only CDR3 DNA remains: 51 bases, in frame from the first base. From V the trimming removes 4 bases and from J it removes 8 bases, while the gene matches leave 12 bases of the junction unaccounted for. Study-wide conclusions, independent of this receptor: After ivuxolimab, expanded clones were on average more numerous among CD8+ T cells than among CD4+ T cells. In the 0.1-3.0 mg/kg groups, partial responders had among the lowest normalized peripheral clonal expansion, particularly in CD8+ T cells. The antigen specificity of the clonally expanded peripheral T cells was not determined. Low levels of normalized T-cell clonal expansion were also seen in some nonresponding patients. Clonal expansion of both CD4+ and CD8+ blood T cells was observed from baseline to week 6 at doses 0.1 to 3.0 mg/kg.

Genomic DNA was isolated from the sorted cells so that the TCRbeta CDR3 region could be sequenced. The immunoSEQ Assay was used to sequence the TCRbeta CDR3 regions. Here the immuneACCESS table is served through TCRdb, limited to in-frame sequences with V and J called. Missing clones are a known gap in these copies; in checked studies unresolved V genes cover under half, and the rest lacks a known reason. The sample table contains about 67,000 clones; only one count was recorded for approximately 90% of them. 2% to 2.5% of the sample belongs to the ten largest clones. Patients with autoimmune disease history or receiving systemic immunosuppression were excluded from the trial. Peripheral blood for TCR sequencing was collected from all dose cohorts at baseline, on cycle 4 day 1, and on cycle 7 day 1. Samples were obtained from an open-label, multicenter, first-in-human phase I dose-escalation trial of ivuxolimab. Adults with locally advanced or metastatic melanoma, renal cell carcinoma, hepatocellular carcinoma or head and neck squamous cell carcinoma were enrolled in the trial. CD4+ and CD8+ T cells were sorted separately from peripheral blood before TCR sequencing.

The chain joins TRBV7-9 to TRBJ2-3, and TRBD2 aligns with 13 junction nucleotides. The specimen was CD4+ or CD8+ T cells sorted from blood, collected in a trial of the OX40 agonist ivuxolimab. This TCR derives from an adult with an advanced solid tumor such as melanoma, head and neck, liver or kidney cancer. The CDR3 sequence is CASSSLVGTSGKGTQYF. The bases read TGTGCCAGCAGCTCGCTCGTAGGGACTAGCGGGAAGGGTACGCAGTATTTT.